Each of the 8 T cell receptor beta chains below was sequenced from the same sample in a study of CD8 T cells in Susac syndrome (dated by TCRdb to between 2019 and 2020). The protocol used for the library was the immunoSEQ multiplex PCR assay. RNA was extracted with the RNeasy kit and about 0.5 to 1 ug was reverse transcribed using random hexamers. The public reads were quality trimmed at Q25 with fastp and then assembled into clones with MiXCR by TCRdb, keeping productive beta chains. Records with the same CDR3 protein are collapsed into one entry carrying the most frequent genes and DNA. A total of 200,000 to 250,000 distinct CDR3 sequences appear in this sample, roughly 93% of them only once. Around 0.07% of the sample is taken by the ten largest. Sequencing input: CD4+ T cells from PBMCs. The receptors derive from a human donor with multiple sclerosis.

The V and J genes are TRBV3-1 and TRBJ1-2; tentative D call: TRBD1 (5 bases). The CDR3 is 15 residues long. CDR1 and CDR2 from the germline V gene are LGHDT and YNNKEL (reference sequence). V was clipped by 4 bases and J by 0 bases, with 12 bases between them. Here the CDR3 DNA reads TGTGCCAGCAGCCCCGGAGCAGGGACTAACTATGGCTACACCTTC. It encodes CASSPGAGTNYGYTF.

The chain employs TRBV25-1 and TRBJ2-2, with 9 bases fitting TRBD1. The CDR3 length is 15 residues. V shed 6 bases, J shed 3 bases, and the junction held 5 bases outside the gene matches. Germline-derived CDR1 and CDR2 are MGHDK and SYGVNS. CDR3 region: CASRGTGPDTGELFF. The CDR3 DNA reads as TGTGCCAGCAGAGGGACAGGGCCCGACACCGGGGAGCTGTTTTTT.

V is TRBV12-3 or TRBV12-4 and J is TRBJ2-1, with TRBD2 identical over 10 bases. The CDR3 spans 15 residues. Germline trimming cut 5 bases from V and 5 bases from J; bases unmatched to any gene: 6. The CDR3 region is CASSPPSGGHNEQFF. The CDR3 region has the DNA TGTGCCAGCAGTCCCCCTAGCGGGGGCCACAATGAGCAGTTCTTC.

Here the CDR3 reads CASNPRGTSIEGRVTEAFF. In DNA form, the CDR3 reads TGTGCCAGCAACCCACGGGGGACATCCATAGAGGGGCGAGTCACTGAAGCTTTCTTT. The V gene is TRBV27, the J gene TRBJ1-1; tentative D call: TRBD1 (6 bases). Germline CDR1 reads MNHEY; CDR2 reads SMNVEV (reference sequence). The V end was cut by 7 bases, the J end by 4 bases, with 31 bases between. CDR3 length: 19 amino acids.

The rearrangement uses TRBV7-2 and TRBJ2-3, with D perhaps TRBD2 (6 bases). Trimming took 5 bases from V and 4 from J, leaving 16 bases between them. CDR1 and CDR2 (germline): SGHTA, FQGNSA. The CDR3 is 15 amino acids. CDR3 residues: CASSSTAGRSDTQYF. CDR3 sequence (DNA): TGTGCCAGCAGCAGCACGGCGGGACGCTCAGATACGCAGTATTTT.

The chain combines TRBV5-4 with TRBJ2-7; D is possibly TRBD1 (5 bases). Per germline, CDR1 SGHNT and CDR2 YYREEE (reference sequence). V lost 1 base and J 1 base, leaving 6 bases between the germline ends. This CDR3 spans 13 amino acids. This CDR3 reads CASSLQGSYEQYV. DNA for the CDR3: TGTGCCAGCAGCTTGCAGGGTTCCTACGAGCAGTACGTC.

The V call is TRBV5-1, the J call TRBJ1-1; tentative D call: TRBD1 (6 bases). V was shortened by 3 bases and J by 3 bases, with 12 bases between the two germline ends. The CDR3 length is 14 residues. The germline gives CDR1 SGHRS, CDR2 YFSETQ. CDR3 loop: CASSSTGSDTEAFF. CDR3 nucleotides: TGCGCCAGCAGCTCTACAGGGAGCGACACTGAAGCTTTCTTT.

CDR3 in DNA: TGTGCCAGCAGCGGACGGACAGCGACTAGCACAGATACGCAGTATTTT. Its translation is CASSGRTATSTDTQYF. This chain connects TRBV9 to TRBJ2-3; D is perhaps TRBD1 (6 bases). The CDR3 consists of 16 residues. Germline loops: CDR1 SGDLS, CDR2 YYNGEE. Trimming removed 3 bases at V and 0 bases at J, with 14 bases between.